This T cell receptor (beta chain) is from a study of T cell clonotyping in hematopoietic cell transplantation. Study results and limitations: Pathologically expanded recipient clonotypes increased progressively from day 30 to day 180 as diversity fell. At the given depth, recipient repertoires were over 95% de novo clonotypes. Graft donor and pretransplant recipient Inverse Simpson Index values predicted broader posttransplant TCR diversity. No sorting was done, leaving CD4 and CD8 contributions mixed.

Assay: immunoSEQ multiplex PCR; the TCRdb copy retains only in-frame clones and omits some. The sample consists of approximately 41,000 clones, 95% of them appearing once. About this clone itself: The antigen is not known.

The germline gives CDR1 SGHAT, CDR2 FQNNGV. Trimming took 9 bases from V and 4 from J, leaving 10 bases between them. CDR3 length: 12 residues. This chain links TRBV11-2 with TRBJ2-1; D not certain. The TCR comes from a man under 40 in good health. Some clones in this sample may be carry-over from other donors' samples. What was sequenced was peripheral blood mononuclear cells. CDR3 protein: CASQRGYNEQFF. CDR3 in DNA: TGTGCCAGTCAACGCGGTTACAATGAGCAGTTCTTC.